The clone carrying this TCR beta chain was counted a few times. Time point: patch test 2, 6 weeks after DPC sensitization. Noted treatment: therapeutic diphenylcyclopropenone sensitization with weekly scalp DPC. Via MiXCR, TCRdb re-called the RACE reads, giving one row per CDR3 protein. In the table there are some 350,000 distinct CDR3 sequences, about 6.3% of which are singletons. This sample is part of a study of human T cells and chemical hapten exposure. The CDR3 consists of 14 residues. The chain employs TRBV21-1 and TRBJ1-5; TRBD1 was called by the table and not checked on the DNA. TRBV21-1 is reported as a pseudogene. This TCR was recovered from a woman aged 18 to 35 with alopecia areata. Some clones in this sample may be carry-over from other donors' samples. The sequencing here drew on whole blood, taken in connection with sensitization to the hapten diphenylcyclopropenone (DPC). The DNA of the CDR3 is TGTGCCAGCAGCAAGGGCAGGGGCAATCAGCCCCAGCATTTT. Amino acids: CASSKGRGNQPQHF.